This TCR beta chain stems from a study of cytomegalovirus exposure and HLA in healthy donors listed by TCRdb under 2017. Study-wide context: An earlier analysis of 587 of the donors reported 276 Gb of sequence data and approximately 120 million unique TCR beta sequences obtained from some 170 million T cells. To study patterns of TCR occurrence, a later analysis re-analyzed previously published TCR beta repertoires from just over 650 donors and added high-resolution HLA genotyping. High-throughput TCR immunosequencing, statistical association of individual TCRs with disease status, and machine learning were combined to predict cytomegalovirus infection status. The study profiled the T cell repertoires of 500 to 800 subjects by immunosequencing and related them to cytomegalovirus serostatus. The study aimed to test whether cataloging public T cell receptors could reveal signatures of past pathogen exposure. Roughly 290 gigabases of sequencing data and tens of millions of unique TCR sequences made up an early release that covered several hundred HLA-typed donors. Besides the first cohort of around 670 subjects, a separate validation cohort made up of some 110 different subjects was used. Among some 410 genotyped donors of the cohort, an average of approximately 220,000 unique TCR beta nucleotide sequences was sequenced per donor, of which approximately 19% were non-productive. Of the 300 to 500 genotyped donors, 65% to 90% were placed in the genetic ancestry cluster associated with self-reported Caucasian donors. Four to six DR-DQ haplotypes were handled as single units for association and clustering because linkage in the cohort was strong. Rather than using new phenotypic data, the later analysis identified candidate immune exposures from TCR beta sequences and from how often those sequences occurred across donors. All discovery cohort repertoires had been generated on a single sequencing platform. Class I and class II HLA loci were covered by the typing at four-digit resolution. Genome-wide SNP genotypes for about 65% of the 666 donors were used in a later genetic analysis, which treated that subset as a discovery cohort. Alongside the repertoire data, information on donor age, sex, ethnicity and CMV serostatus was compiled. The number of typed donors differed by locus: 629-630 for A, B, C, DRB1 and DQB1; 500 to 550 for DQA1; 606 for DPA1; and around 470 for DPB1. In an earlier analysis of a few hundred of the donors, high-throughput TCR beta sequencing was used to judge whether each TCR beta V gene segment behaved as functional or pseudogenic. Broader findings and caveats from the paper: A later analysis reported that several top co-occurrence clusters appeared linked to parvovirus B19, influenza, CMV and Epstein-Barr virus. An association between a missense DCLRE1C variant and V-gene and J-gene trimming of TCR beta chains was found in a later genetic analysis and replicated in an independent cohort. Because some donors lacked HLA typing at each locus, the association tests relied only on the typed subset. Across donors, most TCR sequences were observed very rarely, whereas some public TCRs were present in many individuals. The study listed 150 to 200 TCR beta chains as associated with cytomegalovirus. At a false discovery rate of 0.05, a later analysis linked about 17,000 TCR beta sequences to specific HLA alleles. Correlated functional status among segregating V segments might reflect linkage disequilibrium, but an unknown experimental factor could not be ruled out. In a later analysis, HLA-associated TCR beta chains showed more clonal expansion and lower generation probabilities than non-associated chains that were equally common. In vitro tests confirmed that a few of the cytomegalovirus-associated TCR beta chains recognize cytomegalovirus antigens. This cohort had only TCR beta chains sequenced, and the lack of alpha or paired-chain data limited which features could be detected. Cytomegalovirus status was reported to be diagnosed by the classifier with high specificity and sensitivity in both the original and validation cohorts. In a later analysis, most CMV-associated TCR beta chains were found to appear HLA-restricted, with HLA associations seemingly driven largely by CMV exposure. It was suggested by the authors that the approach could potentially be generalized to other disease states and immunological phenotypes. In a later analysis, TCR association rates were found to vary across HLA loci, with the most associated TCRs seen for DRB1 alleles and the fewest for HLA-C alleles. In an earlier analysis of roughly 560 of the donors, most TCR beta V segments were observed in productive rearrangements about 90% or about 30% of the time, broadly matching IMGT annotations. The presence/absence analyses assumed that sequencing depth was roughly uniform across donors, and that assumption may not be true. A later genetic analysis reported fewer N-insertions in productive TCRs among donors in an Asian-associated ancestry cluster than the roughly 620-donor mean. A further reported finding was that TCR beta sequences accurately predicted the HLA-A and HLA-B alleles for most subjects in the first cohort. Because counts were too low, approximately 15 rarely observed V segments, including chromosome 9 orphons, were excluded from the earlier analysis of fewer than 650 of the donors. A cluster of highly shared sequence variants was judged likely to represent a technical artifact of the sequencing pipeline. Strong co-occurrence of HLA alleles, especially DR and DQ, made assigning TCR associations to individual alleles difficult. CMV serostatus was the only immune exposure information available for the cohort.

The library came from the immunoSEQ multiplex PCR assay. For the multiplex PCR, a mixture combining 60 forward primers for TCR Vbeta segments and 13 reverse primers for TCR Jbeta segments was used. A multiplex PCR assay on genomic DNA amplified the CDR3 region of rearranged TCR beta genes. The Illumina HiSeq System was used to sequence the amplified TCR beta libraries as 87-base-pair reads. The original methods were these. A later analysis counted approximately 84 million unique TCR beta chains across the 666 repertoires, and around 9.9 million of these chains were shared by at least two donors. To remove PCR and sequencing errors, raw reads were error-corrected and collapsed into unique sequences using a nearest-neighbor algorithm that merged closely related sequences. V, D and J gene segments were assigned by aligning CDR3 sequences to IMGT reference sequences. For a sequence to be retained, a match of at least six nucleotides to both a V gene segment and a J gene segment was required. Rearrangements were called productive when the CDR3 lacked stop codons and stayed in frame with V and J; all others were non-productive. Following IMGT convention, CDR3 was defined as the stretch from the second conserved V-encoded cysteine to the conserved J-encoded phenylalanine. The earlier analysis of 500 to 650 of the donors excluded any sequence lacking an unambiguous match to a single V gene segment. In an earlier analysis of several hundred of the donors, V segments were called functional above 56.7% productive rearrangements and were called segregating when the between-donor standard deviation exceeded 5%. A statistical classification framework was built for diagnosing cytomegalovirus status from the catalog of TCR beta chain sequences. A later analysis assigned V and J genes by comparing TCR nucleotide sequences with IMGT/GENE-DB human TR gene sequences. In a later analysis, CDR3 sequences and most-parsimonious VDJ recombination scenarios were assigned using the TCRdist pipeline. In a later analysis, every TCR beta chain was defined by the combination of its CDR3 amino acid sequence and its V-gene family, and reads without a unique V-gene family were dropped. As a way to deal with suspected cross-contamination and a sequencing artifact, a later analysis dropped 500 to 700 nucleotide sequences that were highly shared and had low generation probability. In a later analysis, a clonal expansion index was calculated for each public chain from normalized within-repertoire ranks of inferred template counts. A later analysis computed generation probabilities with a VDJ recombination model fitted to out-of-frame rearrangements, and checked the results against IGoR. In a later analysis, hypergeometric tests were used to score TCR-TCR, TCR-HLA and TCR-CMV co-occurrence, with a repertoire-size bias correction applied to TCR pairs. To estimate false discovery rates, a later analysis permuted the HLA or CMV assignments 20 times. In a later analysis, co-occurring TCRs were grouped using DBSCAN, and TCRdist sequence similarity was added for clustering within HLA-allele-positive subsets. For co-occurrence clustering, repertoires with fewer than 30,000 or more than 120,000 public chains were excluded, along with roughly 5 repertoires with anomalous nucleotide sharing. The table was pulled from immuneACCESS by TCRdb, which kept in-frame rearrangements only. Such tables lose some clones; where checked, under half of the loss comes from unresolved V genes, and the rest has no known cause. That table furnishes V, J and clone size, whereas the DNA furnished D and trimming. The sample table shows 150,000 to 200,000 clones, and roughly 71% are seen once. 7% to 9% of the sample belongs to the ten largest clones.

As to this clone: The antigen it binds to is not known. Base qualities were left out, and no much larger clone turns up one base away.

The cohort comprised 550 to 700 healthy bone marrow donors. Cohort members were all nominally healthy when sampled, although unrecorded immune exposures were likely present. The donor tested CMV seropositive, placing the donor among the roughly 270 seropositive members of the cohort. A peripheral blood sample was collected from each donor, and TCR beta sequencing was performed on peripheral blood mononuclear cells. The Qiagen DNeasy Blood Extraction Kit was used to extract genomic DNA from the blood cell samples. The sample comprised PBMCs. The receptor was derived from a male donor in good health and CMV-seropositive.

The CDR3 loop reads CASSPSGRRVYNEQFF. The sequence in DNA is TGTGCCAGCAGCCCTTCAGGGCGAAGGGTATACAATGAGCAGTTCTTC. The V and J genes are TRBV7-2 and TRBJ2-1; the best D guess is TRBD1, with 5 bases matching. The germline V gene gives CDR1 as SGHTA and CDR2 as FQGNSA. From the cysteine up to the phenylalanine, the CDR3 has a length of 16 residues. The read is trimmed to its CDR3 DNA, 48 bases read in frame from base 1. Trimming costs V 5 bases and J 4 bases, and their ends lie 18 bases apart.